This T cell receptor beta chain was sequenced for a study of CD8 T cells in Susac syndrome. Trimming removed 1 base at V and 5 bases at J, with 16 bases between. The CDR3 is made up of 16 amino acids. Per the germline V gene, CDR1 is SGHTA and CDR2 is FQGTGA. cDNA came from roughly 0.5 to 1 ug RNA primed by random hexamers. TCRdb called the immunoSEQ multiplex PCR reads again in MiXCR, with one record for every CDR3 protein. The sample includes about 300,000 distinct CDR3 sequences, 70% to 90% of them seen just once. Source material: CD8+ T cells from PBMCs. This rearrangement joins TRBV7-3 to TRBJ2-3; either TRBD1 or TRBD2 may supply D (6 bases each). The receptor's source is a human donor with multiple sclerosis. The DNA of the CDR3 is TGTGCCAGCAGCTTAATAGGGGGGAGGTTGGAAGATACGCAGTATTTT. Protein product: CASSLIGGRLEDTQYF. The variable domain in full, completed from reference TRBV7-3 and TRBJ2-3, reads GAGVSQTPSNKVTEKGKYVELRCDPISGHTALYWYRQSLGQGPEFLIYFQGTGAADDSGLPNDRFFAVRPEGSVSTLKIQRTERGDSAVYLCASSLIGGRLEDTQYFGPGTRLTVL.